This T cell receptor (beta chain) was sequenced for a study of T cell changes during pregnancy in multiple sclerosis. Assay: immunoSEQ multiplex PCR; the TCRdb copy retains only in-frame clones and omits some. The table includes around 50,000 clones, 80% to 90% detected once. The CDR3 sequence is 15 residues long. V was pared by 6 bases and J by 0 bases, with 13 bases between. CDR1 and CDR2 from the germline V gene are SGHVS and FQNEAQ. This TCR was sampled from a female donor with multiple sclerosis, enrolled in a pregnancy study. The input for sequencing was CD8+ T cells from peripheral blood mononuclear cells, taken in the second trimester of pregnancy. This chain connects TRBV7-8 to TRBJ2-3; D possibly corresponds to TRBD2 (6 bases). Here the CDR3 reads CASRLRDFSTDTQYF. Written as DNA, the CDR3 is TGTGCCAGCAGGCTCCGGGACTTTAGCACAGATACGCAGTATTTT.